A selection of T cell receptor beta chains follows, all from one sample in a study of T-cell memory formation after mild COVID-19. TCRdb re-called the 5' RACE reads with MiXCR, one entry per CDR3 protein. The table records around 200,000 distinct CDR3 sequences, 10% of them present only once. The sample taken for sequencing was PBMCs or a T cell subset sorted from them (not recorded which). The receptors derive from a man between 18 and 35 years old who had mild COVID-19 (a few samples of this study predate the infection). Cell type and time point are not known. Each CDR3 is given with its conserved first and last residue. Each record gives: clone size, V gene, J gene, D gene, CDR3 protein, CDR3 DNA. The D gene is left open where the match is weak. Clone size is not always given. Where it is, it says once, few, many or a class for expanded clones.

clone size: many
V gene: TRBV5-1
J gene: TRBJ2-7
D gene: TRBD2
CDR3 protein: CASSSGSGGPSYEQYF
CDR3 DNA: TGCGCCAGCAGCTCGGGTAGCGGGGGGCCTTCCTACGAGCAGTACTTC

clone size: many
V gene: TRBV6-5
J gene: TRBJ2-3
D gene: TRBD2
CDR3 protein: CASTRRGGISDTQYF
CDR3 DNA: TGTGCCAGCACCCGACGGGGGGGCATATCAGATACGCAGTATTTT

clone size: few
V gene: TRBV30
J gene: TRBJ1-5
D gene: -
CDR3 protein: CAWRLNGNQPQHF
CDR3 DNA: TGTGCCTGGAGGCTCAACGGCAATCAGCCCCAGCATTTT

clone size: -
V gene: TRBV7-8
J gene: TRBJ2-4
D gene: -
CDR3 protein: CASSQVGRTLAKNIQYF
CDR3 DNA: TGTGCCAGCAGTCAGGTGGGCAGGACCCTAGCCAAAAACATTCAGTACTTC

clone size: -
V gene: TRBV9
J gene: TRBJ2-7
D gene: -
CDR3 protein: CASSANLEGYEQYF
CDR3 DNA: TGTGCCAGCAGCGCAAACTTGGAGGGTTACGAGCAGTACTTC

clone size: -
V gene: TRBV20-1
J gene: TRBJ2-2
D gene: -
CDR3 protein: CSALRGPNTGELFF
CDR3 DNA: TGCAGTGCCCTTAGAGGACCAAACACCGGGGAGCTGTTTTTT

clone size: -
V gene: TRBV5-4
J gene: TRBJ2-3
D gene: -
CDR3 protein: CASSSASNPSTDTQYF
CDR3 DNA: TGTGCCAGCAGCTCCGCGAGCAATCCTAGCACAGATACGCAGTATTTT

clone size: few
V gene: TRBV7-2
J gene: TRBJ2-1
D gene: -
CDR3 protein: CASNNGEWFEQFF
CDR3 DNA: TGTGCCAGCAACAACGGCGAGTGGTTTGAGCAGTTCTTC

clone size: once
V gene: TRBV6-5
J gene: TRBJ2-3
D gene: -
CDR3 protein: CASSYGRTRPHTQYF
CDR3 DNA: TGTGCCAGCAGTTACGGGAGGACCCGGCCCCATACGCAGTATTTT

clone size: -
V gene: TRBV28
J gene: TRBJ2-3
D gene: TRBD2
CDR3 protein: CASSFGASGGDTQYF
CDR3 DNA: TGTGCCAGCAGTTTCGGGGCTAGCGGCGGAGATACGCAGTATTTT

clone size: few
V gene: TRBV5-1
J gene: TRBJ1-1
D gene: TRBD1
CDR3 protein: CASSFSPGTGPGTEAFF
CDR3 DNA: TGCGCCAGCAGTTTTAGTCCCGGGACAGGGCCGGGCACTGAAGCTTTCTTT

clone size: many
V gene: TRBV7-3
J gene: TRBJ1-1
D gene: -
CDR3 protein: CASSLTRGNTEAFF
CDR3 DNA: TGTGCCAGCAGCTTAACTAGGGGCAATACTGAAGCTTTCTTT

clone size: -
V gene: TRBV20-1
J gene: TRBJ1-2
D gene: -
CDR3 protein: CSAPRAQGHGYTF
CDR3 DNA: TGCAGTGCCCCGAGGGCCCAAGGCCATGGCTACACCTTC

clone size: few
V gene: TRBV3-1
J gene: TRBJ2-5
D gene: -
CDR3 protein: CASTPLAGKETQYF
CDR3 DNA: TGTGCCAGCACCCCGTTGGCGGGAAAAGAGACCCAGTACTTC

clone size: -
V gene: TRBV28
J gene: TRBJ1-4
D gene: -
CDR3 protein: CASSPGGEKEKLFF
CDR3 DNA: TGTGCCAGCAGTCCCGGGGGGGAGAAGGAAAAACTGTTTTTT

clone size: few
V gene: TRBV11-2
J gene: TRBJ1-1
D gene: TRBD1
CDR3 protein: CASSAGGVYTEAFF
CDR3 DNA: TGTGCCAGCAGCGCAGGGGGTGTGTACACTGAAGCTTTCTTT

clone size: many
V gene: TRBV5-6
J gene: TRBJ2-5
D gene: -
CDR3 protein: CASSLDRQEETQYF
CDR3 DNA: TGTGCCAGCAGCTTGGACCGACAGGAAGAGACCCAGTACTTC

clone size: many
V gene: TRBV7-2
J gene: TRBJ2-3
D gene: -
CDR3 protein: CASSREGRGGTPATDTQYF
CDR3 DNA: TGTGCCAGCAGCCGAGAGGGGAGGGGGGGCACCCCAGCGACAGATACGCAGTATTTT

clone size: -
V gene: TRBV5-1
J gene: TRBJ2-2
D gene: TRBD1
CDR3 protein: CASSWAPGQGNTGELFF
CDR3 DNA: TGCGCCAGCAGCTGGGCACCGGGACAGGGTAACACCGGGGAGCTGTTTTTT

clone size: many
V gene: TRBV6-6
J gene: TRBJ2-1
D gene: -
CDR3 protein: CASRTRLGQEQFF
CDR3 DNA: TGTGCCAGCAGAACCCGACTAGGTCAGGAGCAGTTCTTC

clone size: few
V gene: TRBV5-1
J gene: TRBJ2-4
D gene: -
CDR3 protein: CASRWGYTSLAKNIQYF
CDR3 DNA: TGCGCCAGCAGATGGGGGTACACTAGCCTAGCCAAAAACATTCAGTACTTC

clone size: -
V gene: TRBV5-6
J gene: TRBJ1-4
D gene: -
CDR3 protein: CASKKGPINEKLFF
CDR3 DNA: TGTGCCAGCAAGAAGGGACCAATTAATGAAAAACTGTTTTTT

clone size: -
V gene: TRBV7-3
J gene: TRBJ1-6
D gene: TRBD1
CDR3 protein: CASSLGGGQTNSPLHF
CDR3 DNA: TGTGCCAGCAGCTTAGGGGGGGGACAGACGAATTCACCCCTCCACTTT

clone size: -
V gene: TRBV9
J gene: TRBJ2-3
D gene: TRBD1
CDR3 protein: CASSGGQGQTDTQYF
CDR3 DNA: TGTGCCAGCAGCGGGGGACAGGGGCAGACAGATACGCAGTATTTT

clone size: few
V gene: TRBV7-2
J gene: TRBJ1-4
D gene: -
CDR3 protein: CASSPSREGANEKLFF
CDR3 DNA: TGTGCCAGCAGCCCATCTAGGGAGGGGGCTAATGAAAAACTGTTTTTT

clone size: many
V gene: TRBV3-1
J gene: TRBJ1-6
D gene: TRBD1
CDR3 protein: CASSPRDRINSPLHF
CDR3 DNA: TGTGCCAGCAGCCCCCGGGACAGGATTAATTCACCCCTCCACTTT

clone size: -
V gene: TRBV12-3/TRBV12-4
J gene: TRBJ1-1
D gene: TRBD1
CDR3 protein: CASRPQGAGRTEAFF
CDR3 DNA: TGTGCCAGCAGACCCCAGGGGGCAGGGAGAACTGAAGCTTTCTTT

clone size: few
V gene: TRBV4-1
J gene: TRBJ2-5
D gene: -
CDR3 protein: CASSQDRPQETQYF
CDR3 DNA: TGCGCCAGCAGCCAAGACAGACCCCAAGAGACCCAGTACTTC

clone size: many
V gene: TRBV12-3/TRBV12-4
J gene: TRBJ1-1
D gene: -
CDR3 protein: CASSSRTRDAAFF
CDR3 DNA: TGTGCCAGCAGTTCCCGCACAAGGGACGCAGCTTTCTTT

clone size: few
V gene: TRBV7-2
J gene: TRBJ2-2
D gene: TRBD2
CDR3 protein: CASSWWGTKNTGELFF
CDR3 DNA: TGTGCCAGCAGCTGGTGGGGGACTAAGAACACCGGGGAGCTGTTTTTT

clone size: -
V gene: TRBV7-9
J gene: TRBJ1-2
D gene: -
CDR3 protein: CASSLASWGYGYTF
CDR3 DNA: TGTGCCAGCAGCTTAGCCTCATGGGGCTATGGCTACACCTTC

clone size: few
V gene: TRBV7-9
J gene: TRBJ1-1
D gene: TRBD1
CDR3 protein: CASSSTGAITEAFF
CDR3 DNA: TGTGCCAGCAGCTCGACAGGGGCTATCACTGAAGCTTTCTTT

clone size: many
V gene: TRBV12-3/TRBV12-4
J gene: TRBJ1-3
D gene: -
CDR3 protein: CASTTEGGTIYF
CDR3 DNA: TGTGCCAGCACGACGGAGGGGGGCACCATATATTTT

clone size: -
V gene: TRBV4-2
J gene: TRBJ2-2
D gene: -
CDR3 protein: CASSHPSARNPNTGELFF
CDR3 DNA: TGTGCCAGCAGCCACCCCTCGGCGCGGAACCCGAACACCGGGGAGCTGTTTTTT

clone size: few
V gene: TRBV5-5
J gene: TRBJ1-5
D gene: -
CDR3 protein: CASSPGGSTSNQPQHF
CDR3 DNA: TGTGCCAGCAGCCCCGGGGGGAGTACGTCCAATCAGCCCCAGCATTTT

clone size: many
V gene: TRBV7-2
J gene: TRBJ2-1
D gene: TRBD2
CDR3 protein: CASSSWRGVNNEQFF
CDR3 DNA: TGTGCCAGCAGCTCCTGGCGGGGGGTAAACAATGAGCAGTTCTTC

clone size: few
V gene: TRBV27
J gene: TRBJ2-2
D gene: TRBD1
CDR3 protein: CASSSGGRGTGELFF
CDR3 DNA: TGTGCCAGCAGTTCAGGGGGCAGGGGCACCGGGGAGCTGTTTTTT

clone size: few
V gene: TRBV20-1
J gene: TRBJ1-6
D gene: -
CDR3 protein: CSAVGKSSYNSPLHF
CDR3 DNA: TGCAGTGCTGTAGGCAAGAGCTCCTATAATTCACCCCTCCACTTT

clone size: -
V gene: TRBV6-1
J gene: TRBJ1-2
D gene: -
CDR3 protein: CASRGTRDRDYGYTF
CDR3 DNA: TGTGCCAGCAGAGGTACTCGCGACAGAGACTATGGCTACACCTTC

clone size: -
V gene: TRBV2
J gene: TRBJ2-7
D gene: -
CDR3 protein: CASSEIGGPWDDEQYF
CDR3 DNA: TGTGCCAGCAGTGAAATCGGGGGCCCGTGGGATGACGAGCAGTACTTC

clone size: few
V gene: TRBV5-1
J gene: TRBJ1-6
D gene: -
CDR3 protein: CASSLPDSGSPLHF
CDR3 DNA: TGCGCCAGCAGCTTGCCGGACAGCGGGTCACCCCTCCACTTT

clone size: few
V gene: TRBV7-8
J gene: TRBJ2-1
D gene: TRBD2
CDR3 protein: CASSSGTSGGNEQFF
CDR3 DNA: TGTGCCAGCAGCTCCGGGACTAGCGGGGGGAATGAGCAGTTCTTC

clone size: few
V gene: TRBV6-2/TRBV6-3
J gene: TRBJ2-7
D gene: -
CDR3 protein: CASGSLREQYF
CDR3 DNA: TGTGCCAGCGGCTCCCTTCGAGAGCAGTACTTC

clone size: -
V gene: TRBV12-3/TRBV12-4
J gene: TRBJ2-1
D gene: TRBD2
CDR3 protein: CASSPGTSGPAEQFF
CDR3 DNA: TGTGCCAGCAGTCCCGGGACTAGCGGTCCTGCTGAGCAGTTCTTC

clone size: -
V gene: TRBV5-1
J gene: TRBJ2-1
D gene: TRBD1
CDR3 protein: CASSLLQGAYNEQFF
CDR3 DNA: TGCGCCAGCAGCTTGTTGCAGGGGGCCTACAATGAGCAGTTCTTC